This T cell receptor beta chain was found in a study of blood T cell repertoires in COVID-19. Looking at the study overall: PBMCs, B-cell-depleted T cells, or T cells provided the cDNA or gDNA that made up the material.

Clones were read by immunoSEQ multiplex PCR, and TCRdb kept only the in-frame ones, dropping some. The sample lists 190,000 or so clones, more than 70% seen once, with roughly 2.9% in the top ten. V was pared by 3 bases and J by 1 base, with 8 bases of the junction left unmatched. CDR1 is SGDLS, CDR2 YYNGEE, per germline. The CDR3 consists of 16 residues. The sequenced sample consisted of peripheral blood. The rearrangement uses TRBV9 and TRBJ1-1; TRBD1 aligns across 8 bases. The TCR sequence derives from a man aged 50 to 59 with active or convalescent COVID-19. The CDR3 DNA sequence: TGTGCCAGCAGCGCCTTTTTCAGGGGGCCGAACACTGAAGCTTTCTTT. Its protein product is CASSAFFRGPNTEAFF. The whole variable domain, remainder taken from reference TRBV9 and TRBJ1-1, is DSGVTQTPKHLITATGQRVTLRCSPRSGDLSVYWYQQSLDQGLQFLIQYYNGEERAKGNILERFSAQQFPDLHSELNLSSLELGDSALYFCASSAFFRGPNTEAFFGQGTRLTVV.